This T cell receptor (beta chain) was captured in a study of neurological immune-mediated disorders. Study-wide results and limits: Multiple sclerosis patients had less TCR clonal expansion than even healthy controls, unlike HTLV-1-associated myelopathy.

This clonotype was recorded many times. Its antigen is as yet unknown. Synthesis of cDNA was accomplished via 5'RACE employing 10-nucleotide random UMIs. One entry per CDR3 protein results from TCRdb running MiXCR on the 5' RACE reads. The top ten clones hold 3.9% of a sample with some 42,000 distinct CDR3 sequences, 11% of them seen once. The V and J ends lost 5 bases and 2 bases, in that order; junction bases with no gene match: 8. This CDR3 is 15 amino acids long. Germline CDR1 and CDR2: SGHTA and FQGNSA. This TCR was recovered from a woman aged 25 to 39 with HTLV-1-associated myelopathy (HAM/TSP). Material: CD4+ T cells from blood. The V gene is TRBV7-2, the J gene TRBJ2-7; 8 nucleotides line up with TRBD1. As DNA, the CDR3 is TGTGCCAGCAGCCCCCGGACAGGGATGACCTACGAGCAGTACTTC. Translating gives CASSPRTGMTYEQYF.